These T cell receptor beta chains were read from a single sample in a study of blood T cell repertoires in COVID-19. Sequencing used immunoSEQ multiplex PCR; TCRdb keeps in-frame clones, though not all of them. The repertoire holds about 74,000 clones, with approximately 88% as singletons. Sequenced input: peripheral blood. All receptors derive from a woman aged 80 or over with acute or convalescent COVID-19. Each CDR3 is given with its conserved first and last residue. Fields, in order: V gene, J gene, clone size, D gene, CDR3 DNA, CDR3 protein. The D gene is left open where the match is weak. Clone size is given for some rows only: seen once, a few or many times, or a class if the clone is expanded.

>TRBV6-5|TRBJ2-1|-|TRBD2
TGTGCCAGCAGTTACACGGGGGGCAATGAGCAGTTCTTC
CASSYTGGNEQFF
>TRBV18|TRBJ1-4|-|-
TGTGCCAGCTCACCGGACACTACTAATGAAAAACTGTTTTTT
CASSPDTTNEKLFF
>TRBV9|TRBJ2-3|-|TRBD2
TGTGCCAGCAGCGTACTTGGACTAGCGGGAGGCAACGGTCGCACAGATACGCAGTATTTT
CASSVLGLAGGNGRTDTQYF
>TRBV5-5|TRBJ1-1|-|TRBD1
TGTGCCAGCAGCTTCCGTCCCGGGACAGGGGGGAACACTGAAGCTTTCTTT
CASSFRPGTGGNTEAFF
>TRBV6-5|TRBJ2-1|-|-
TGTGCCAGCAGCCTGGGGGGAATCTCCTACAATGAGCAGTTCTTC
CASSLGGISYNEQFF
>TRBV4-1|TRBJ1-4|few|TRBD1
TGCGCCAGCAGCCAGGGGACAGGGGGCCGGAATGAAAAACTGTTTTTT
CASSQGTGGRNEKLFF
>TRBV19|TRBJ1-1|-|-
TGTGCCAGTAGTATGATGGCCACTGAAGCTTTCTTT
CASSMMATEAFF
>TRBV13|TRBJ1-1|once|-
TGTGCCAGCAGCTCCCCCCCCAGGGGTCGTGATGAAGCTTTCTTT
CASSSPPRGRDEAFF
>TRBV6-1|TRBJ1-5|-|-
TGTGCCAGCAGTGAAGCATTAATCAATCAGCCCCAGCATTTT
CASSEALINQPQHF
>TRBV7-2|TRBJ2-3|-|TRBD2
TGTGCCAGCAGCTGGAGGACTAGGGGCACAGATACGCAGTATTTT
CASSWRTRGTDTQYF
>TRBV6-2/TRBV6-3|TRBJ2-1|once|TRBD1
TGTGCCAGCAGTTACTACATCGGGACAGGGCGGCATGAGCAGTTCTTC
CASSYYIGTGRHEQFF